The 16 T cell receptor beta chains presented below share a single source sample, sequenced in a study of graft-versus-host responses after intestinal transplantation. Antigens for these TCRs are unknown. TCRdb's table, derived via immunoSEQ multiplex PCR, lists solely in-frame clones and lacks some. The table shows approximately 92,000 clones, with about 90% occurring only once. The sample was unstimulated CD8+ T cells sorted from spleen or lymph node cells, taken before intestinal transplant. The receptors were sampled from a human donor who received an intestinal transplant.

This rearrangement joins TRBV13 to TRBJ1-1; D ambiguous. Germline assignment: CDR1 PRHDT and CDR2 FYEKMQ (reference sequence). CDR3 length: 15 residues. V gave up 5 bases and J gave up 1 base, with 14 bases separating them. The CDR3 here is CASSLNPTANTEAFF. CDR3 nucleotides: TGTGCCAGCAGCCTAAATCCCACAGCGAACACTGAAGCTTTCTTT.

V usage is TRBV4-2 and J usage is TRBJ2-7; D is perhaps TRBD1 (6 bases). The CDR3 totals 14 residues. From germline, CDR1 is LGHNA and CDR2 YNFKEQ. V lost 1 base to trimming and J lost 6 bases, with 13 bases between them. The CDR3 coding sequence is TGTGCCAGCAGCCAAGCGGGACACCTAGGCGAGCAGTACTTC. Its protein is CASSQAGHLGEQYF.

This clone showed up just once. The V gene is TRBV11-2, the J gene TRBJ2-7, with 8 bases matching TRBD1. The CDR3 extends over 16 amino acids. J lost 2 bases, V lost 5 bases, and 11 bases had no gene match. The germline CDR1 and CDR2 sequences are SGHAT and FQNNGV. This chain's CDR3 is CASSGDGQGFTYEQYF. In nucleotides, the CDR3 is TGTGCCAGCAGCGGCGACGGACAGGGTTTTACCTACGAGCAGTACTTC. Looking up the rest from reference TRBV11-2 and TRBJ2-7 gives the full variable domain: EAGVAQSPRYKIIEKRQSVAFWCNPISGHATLYWYQQILGQGPKLLIQFQNNGVVDDSQLPKDRFSAERLKGVDSTLKIQPAKLEDSAVYLCASSGDGQGFTYEQYFGPGTRLTVT.

This CDR3 reads CASSDTHRYSGNTIYF. CDR3 nucleotides: TGTGCCAGCAGCGACACTCACAGGTACTCTGGAAACACCATATATTTT. The chain recombines TRBV13 with TRBJ1-3; possibly TRBD1 for D (5 bases). The CDR3 length is 16 residues. Trimming removed 5 bases at V and 0 bases at J, with 14 bases between. Per germline, CDR1 PRHDT and CDR2 FYEKMQ (reference sequence).

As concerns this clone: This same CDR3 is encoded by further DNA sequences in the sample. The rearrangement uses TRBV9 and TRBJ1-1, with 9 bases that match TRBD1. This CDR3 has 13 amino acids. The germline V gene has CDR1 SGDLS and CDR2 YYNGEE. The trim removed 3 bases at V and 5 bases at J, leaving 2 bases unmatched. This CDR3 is CASSAGQGTEAFF. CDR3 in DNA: TGTGCCAGCAGCGCTGGACAGGGGACTGAAGCTTTCTTT.

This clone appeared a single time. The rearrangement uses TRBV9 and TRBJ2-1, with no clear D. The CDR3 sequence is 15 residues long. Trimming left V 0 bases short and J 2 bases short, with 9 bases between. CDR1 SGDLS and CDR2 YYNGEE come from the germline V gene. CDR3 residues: CASSVAGAPYNEQFF. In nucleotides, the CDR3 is TGTGCCAGCAGCGTAGCTGGTGCTCCCTACAATGAGCAGTTCTTC.

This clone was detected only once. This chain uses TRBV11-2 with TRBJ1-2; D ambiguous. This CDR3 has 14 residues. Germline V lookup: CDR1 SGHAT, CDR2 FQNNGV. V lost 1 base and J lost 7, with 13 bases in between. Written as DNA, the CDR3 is TGTGCCAGCAGCTTAGTTTCCCTTCGGAGTGGCTACACCTTC. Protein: CASSLVSLRSGYTF.

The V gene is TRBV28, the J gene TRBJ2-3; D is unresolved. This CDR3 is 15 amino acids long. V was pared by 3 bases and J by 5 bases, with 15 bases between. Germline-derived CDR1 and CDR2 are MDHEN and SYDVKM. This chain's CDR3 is CASSFRWDLRDTQYF. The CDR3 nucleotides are TGTGCCAGCAGTTTTCGGTGGGATTTGAGAGATACGCAGTATTTT.

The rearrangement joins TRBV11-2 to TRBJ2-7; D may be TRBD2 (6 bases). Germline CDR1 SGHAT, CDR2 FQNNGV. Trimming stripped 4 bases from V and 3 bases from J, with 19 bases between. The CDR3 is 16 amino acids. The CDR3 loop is CASSSLGSAGFYEQYF. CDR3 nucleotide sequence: TGTGCCAGCAGCTCCCTAGGTAGTGCGGGGTTCTACGAGCAGTACTTC.

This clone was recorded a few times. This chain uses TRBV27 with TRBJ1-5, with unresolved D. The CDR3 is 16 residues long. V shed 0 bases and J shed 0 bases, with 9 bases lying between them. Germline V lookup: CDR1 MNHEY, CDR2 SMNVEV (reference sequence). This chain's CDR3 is CASSLSMGISNQPQHF. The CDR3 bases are TGTGCCAGCAGTTTATCGATGGGGATTAGCAATCAGCCCCAGCATTTT.

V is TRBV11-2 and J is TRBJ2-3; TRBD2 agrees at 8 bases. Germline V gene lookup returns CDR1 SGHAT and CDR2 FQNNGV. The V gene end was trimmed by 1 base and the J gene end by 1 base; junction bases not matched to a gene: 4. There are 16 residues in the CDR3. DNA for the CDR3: TGTGCCAGCAGCTTAGGCGCGGGGGGTCGCACAGATACGCAGTATTTT. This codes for CASSLGAGGRTDTQYF.

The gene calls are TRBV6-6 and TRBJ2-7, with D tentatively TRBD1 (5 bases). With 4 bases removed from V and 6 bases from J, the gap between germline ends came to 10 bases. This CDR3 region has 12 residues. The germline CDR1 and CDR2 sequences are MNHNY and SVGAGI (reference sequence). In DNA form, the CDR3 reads TGTGCCAGCAGTTCTCTAGGGGTCGAGCAGTACTTC. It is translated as CASSSLGVEQYF.

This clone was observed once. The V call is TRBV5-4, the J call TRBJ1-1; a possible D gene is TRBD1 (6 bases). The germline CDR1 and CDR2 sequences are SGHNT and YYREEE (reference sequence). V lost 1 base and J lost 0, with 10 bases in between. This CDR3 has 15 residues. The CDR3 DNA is TGTGCCAGCAGCTTGAGGGGGGCGCTGAACACTGAAGCTTTCTTT. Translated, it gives CASSLRGALNTEAFF.

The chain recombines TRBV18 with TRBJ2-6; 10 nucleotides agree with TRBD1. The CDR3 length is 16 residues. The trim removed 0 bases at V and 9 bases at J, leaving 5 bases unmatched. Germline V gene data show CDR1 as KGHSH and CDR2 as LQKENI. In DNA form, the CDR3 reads TGTGCCAGCTCACCACCAGGGACAGGGGAAGTCAACGTCCTGACTTTC. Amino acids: CASSPPGTGEVNVLTF.

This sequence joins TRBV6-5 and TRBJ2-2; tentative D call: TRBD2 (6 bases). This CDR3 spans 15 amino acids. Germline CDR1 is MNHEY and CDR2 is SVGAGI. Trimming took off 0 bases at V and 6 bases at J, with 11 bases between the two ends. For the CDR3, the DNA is TGTGCCAGCAGTTACTCCCCTAGCGTGGCCGGGGAGCTGTTTTTT. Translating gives CASSYSPSVAGELFF.

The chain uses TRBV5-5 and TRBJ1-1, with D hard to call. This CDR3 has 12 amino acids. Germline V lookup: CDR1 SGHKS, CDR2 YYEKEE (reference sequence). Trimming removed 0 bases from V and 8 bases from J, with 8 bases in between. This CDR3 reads CASSLEVGEAFF. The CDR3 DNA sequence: TGTGCCAGCAGCTTGGAGGTTGGGGAAGCTTTCTTT.